Listed below are T cell receptor beta chains from one sample, sequenced in a study of blood T cells in healthy people across ages. TCRdb called the 5' RACE reads again in MiXCR, with one record for every CDR3 protein. The sample yields approximately 760,000 distinct CDR3 sequences, approximately 25% seen once. This same sample was also taken into another study, of T cells of mothers and their children.

Sequenced sample: blood. These receptors all stem from a boy younger than 18 in good health. CDR3s include the opening cysteine and the closing phenylalanine or tryptophan. The order of the fields is V gene, clone size, J gene, D gene, CDR3 DNA, CDR3 protein. The D gene is left open where the match is weak. A row's size may be missing; if present it is once, few, many or a size class.

TRBV7-9	few	TRBJ2-5	.	TGTGCCAGCAGCCCGGGATCAGGTTTGGAGACCCAGTACTTC	CASSPGSGLETQYF
TRBV12-3/TRBV12-4	.	TRBJ2-3	.	TGTGCCAGCAGTTTTACAGCCTCTAGCACAGATACGCAGTATTTT	CASSFTASSTDTQYF
TRBV5-1	.	TRBJ2-7	TRBD2	TGCGCCAGCAGCTTGGGGTCCACCGGGACTATACTAGAGCAGTACTTC	CASSLGSTGTILEQYF
TRBV12-3/TRBV12-4	.	TRBJ1-5	TRBD1	TGTGCCAGCAGCCCGGGGACAGGGGAATTTCAGCCCCAGCATTTT	CASSPGTGEFQPQHF
TRBV29-1	.	TRBJ2-7	TRBD2	TGCAGCGCCCTCGGCCGGACTAGCGGGAGGGAAGGGGCCTATGAGCAGTACTTC	CSALGRTSGREGAYEQYF
TRBV6-2/TRBV6-3	few	TRBJ2-6	.	TGTGCCAGCAGTTCCATCAGCCTCTCTGGGGCCAACGTCCTGACTTTC	CASSSISLSGANVLTF
TRBV2	.	TRBJ1-1	.	TGTGCCAGCAGTGAATTGGGAGTTACCACTGAAGCTTTCTTT	CASSELGVTTEAFF
TRBV5-1	few	TRBJ2-7	TRBD2	TGCGCCAGCAGCTTGGGGCTAGCGGGAGACCCGACCTACGAGCAGTACTTC	CASSLGLAGDPTYEQYF
TRBV4-3	.	TRBJ1-1	.	TGCGCCAGCAGCCAATTCGACGAAGCTTTCTTT	CASSQFDEAFF
TRBV20-1	.	TRBJ2-3	TRBD2	TGCAGTGCGGATACTAGCGGAACAGATACGCAGTATTTT	CSADTSGTDTQYF
TRBV4-1	.	TRBJ2-7	TRBD2	TGCGCCAGCAGCCCCACAACCGGGACTAGCGTCTACGAGCAGTACTTC	CASSPTTGTSVYEQYF
TRBV29-1	.	TRBJ2-5	TRBD1	TGCAGCGTTGATGGGACAGGGCAAGAGACCCAGTACTTC	CSVDGTGQETQYF
TRBV20-1	few	TRBJ2-7	TRBD1	TGCAGTGCTAAGGCCGGACAGGGGAACCGGTACGAGCAGTACTTC	CSAKAGQGNRYEQYF
TRBV10-3	.	TRBJ2-1	.	TGTGCCATCAGTGAGTCGGACACTTACAATGAGCAGTTCTTC	CAISESDTYNEQFF
TRBV6-5	.	TRBJ1-2	.	TGTGCCAGCAGTGAACAGAGCTATGGCTACACCTTC	CASSEQSYGYTF
TRBV4-3	few	TRBJ2-5	TRBD2	TGCGCCAGCAGCCAATCTTTACTAGCGGGGGGAGAGACCCAGTACTTC	CASSQSLLAGGETQYF
TRBV12-3/TRBV12-4	few	TRBJ2-1	TRBD1	TGTGCCAGCAGCTCTCCAGCCGGGACAGGGGGCCCGGGCTACAATGAGCAGTTCTTC	CASSSPAGTGGPGYNEQFF
TRBV4-2	few	TRBJ2-5	.	TGTGCCAGCAGCCAAGATGAGCTATCCTCCCAAGAGACCCAGTACTTC	CASSQDELSSQETQYF
TRBV9	.	TRBJ2-7	TRBD2	TGTGCCAGCAGCGTAGGGGCAGCGGGAGTTGGGTACGAGCAGTACTTC	CASSVGAAGVGYEQYF
TRBV15	.	TRBJ1-2	TRBD1	TGTGCCACCAGCCGTCGATCCGGGACAGGGGCTGATGGCTACACCTTC	CATSRRSGTGADGYTF
TRBV5-1	.	TRBJ1-1	.	TGCGCCAGCAGCGCACCCGGGACGGGCAACACTGAAGCTTTCTTT	CASSAPGTGNTEAFF
TRBV5-1	.	TRBJ1-1	TRBD1	TGCGCCAGCAGCTTCCGGGACAGTAACACTGAAGCTTTCTTT	CASSFRDSNTEAFF
TRBV20-1	few	TRBJ2-7	.	TGCAGTGCTCAACCGGTTGCGGACGAGCAGTACTTC	CSAQPVADEQYF
TRBV21-1	.	TRBJ2-3	.	TGTGCCAGCAGCAAACGGCCAGATACGCAGTATTTT	CASSKRPDTQYF
TRBV7-9	many	TRBJ2-3	.	TGTGCCAGCAGCTTAACCACCACAGATACGCAGTATTTT	CASSLTTTDTQYF
TRBV20-1	.	TRBJ2-5	.	TGCAGTGCTAGTTGGCAGCCCCAGTCCGGGACCCAGTACTTC	CSASWQPQSGTQYF
TRBV4-3	.	TRBJ2-1	.	TGCGCCAGCAGCCAATCACGCCGGGGGCCCGGCAATGAGCAGTTCTTC	CASSQSRRGPGNEQFF
TRBV24-1	few	TRBJ1-1	.	TGTGCCACCAGTGATTTCTCCGGCACTGAAGCTTTCTTT	CATSDFSGTEAFF
TRBV2	.	TRBJ2-7	.	TGTGCCAGCAATCCAGGGGGGGCAGTTCTTACCTACGAGCAGTACTTC	CASNPGGAVLTYEQYF
TRBV11-2	.	TRBJ2-5	.	TGTGCCAGCAGCTTGATCGCGCGGAGCCAAGAGACCCAGTACTTC	CASSLIARSQETQYF